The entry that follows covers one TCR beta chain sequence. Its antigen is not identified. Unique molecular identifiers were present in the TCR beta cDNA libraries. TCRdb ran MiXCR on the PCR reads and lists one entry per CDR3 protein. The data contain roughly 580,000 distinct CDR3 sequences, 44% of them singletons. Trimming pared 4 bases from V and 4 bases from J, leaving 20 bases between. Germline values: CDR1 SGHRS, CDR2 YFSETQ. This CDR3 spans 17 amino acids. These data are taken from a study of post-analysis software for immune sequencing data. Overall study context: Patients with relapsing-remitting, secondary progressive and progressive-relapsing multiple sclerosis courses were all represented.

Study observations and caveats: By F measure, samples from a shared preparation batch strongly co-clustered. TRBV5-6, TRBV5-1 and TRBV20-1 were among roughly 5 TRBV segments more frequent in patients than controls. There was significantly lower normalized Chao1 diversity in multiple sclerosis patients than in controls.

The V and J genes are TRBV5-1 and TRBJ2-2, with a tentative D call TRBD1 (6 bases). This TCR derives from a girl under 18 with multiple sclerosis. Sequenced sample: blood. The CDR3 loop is CASSVPPGHIITGELFF. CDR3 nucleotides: TGCGCCAGCAGCGTACCACCGGGACACATCATCACCGGGGAGCTGTTTTTT.